These 21 T cell receptor beta chains originate from one sample sequenced in a study of T cell responses to AZD1222 COVID-19 vaccine. The table came from immunoSEQ multiplex PCR; TCRdb's copy has only in-frame clones and leaves some out. The data show approximately 110,000 clones, approximately 85% seen once. The sequencing used peripheral blood, collected 28 days after the second AZD1222 dose. The source of these receptors is an adult who received the AZD1222 COVID-19 vaccine.

The V gene is TRBV6-5, the J gene TRBJ1-2; D unresolved. Germline assignment: CDR1 MNHEY and CDR2 SVGAGI. Trimming stripped 2 bases from V and 0 bases from J, with 7 bases between. CDR3 length equals 14 residues. The CDR3 sequence is CASSYTGANYGYTF. CDR3 coding DNA: TGTGCCAGCAGTTACACGGGAGCTAACTATGGCTACACCTTC.

V and J are TRBV16 and TRBJ2-5; D gene unclear. Germline values: CDR1 KGHSY, CDR2 FQNENV. This CDR3 comprises 14 residues. The germline V and J ends were trimmed by 2 bases and 1 base, with 8 bases remaining between them. The CDR3 nucleotides are TGTGCCAGCAGCCAAATCACCGGCCAAGAGACCCAGTACTTC. It yields the protein CASSQITGQETQYF.

The chain couples TRBV6-5 to TRBJ2-1; D is unclear. The germline CDR1 and CDR2 sequences are MNHEY and SVGAGI. Trimming cost V 4 bases and J 7 bases, with 11 bases left between them. The CDR3 runs 13 residues. CDR3 protein: CASSFGPRNEQFF. The CDR3 DNA reads as TGTGCCAGCAGTTTCGGGCCAAGGAATGAGCAGTTCTTC.

This clone was seen a single time. This sequence joins TRBV6-5 and TRBJ2-2; a weak D match, TRBD2 (6 bases). V lost 2 bases, J lost 3 bases, and 13 bases lay in between. The CDR3 is 16 amino acids. Per the germline V gene, CDR1 is MNHEY and CDR2 is SVGAGI. Here the CDR3 reads CASSYNGGTDTGELFF. The CDR3 coding sequence is TGTGCCAGCAGTTACAATGGGGGGACGGACACCGGGGAGCTGTTTTTT.

V gene TRBV11-3 combines with J gene TRBJ1-1; a possible D gene is TRBD1 (5 bases). Trimming shortened V by 1 base and J by 5 bases, and 11 bases separated the two germline ends. Germline V gene lookup returns CDR1 SGHNT and CDR2 YENEEA. The CDR3 is made up of 14 amino acids. The CDR3 protein is CASSLVRGGTEAFF. In DNA, the CDR3 is TGTGCCAGCAGCTTAGTTCGGGGGGGTACTGAAGCTTTCTTT. Variable domain in full (rest from reference TRBV11-3 and TRBJ1-1): EAGVVQSPRYKIIEKKQPVAFWCNPISGHNTLYWYLQNLGQGPELLIRYENEEAVDDSQLPKDRFSAERLKGVDSTLKIQPAELGDSAVYLCASSLVRGGTEAFFGQGTRLTVV.

The J gene is TRBJ1-5, the V gene TRBV6-5; D may be TRBD1 (6 bases). The germline gives CDR1 MNHEY, CDR2 SVGAGI. V gave up 10 bases and J gave up 5 bases, with 18 bases separating them. The CDR3 runs to 14 residues. CDR3: CATATNRVYQPQHF. In DNA, the CDR3 is TGTGCCACGGCCACGAACAGGGTCTATCAGCCCCAGCATTTT.

The rearrangement uses TRBV4-2 and TRBJ1-5; 7 bases agree with TRBD1. The CDR3 loop spans 14 amino acids. Germline V gene data show CDR1 as LGHNA and CDR2 as YNFKEQ. V dropped 5 bases and J dropped 5; count of bases not matched to a gene: 6. CDR3 bases: TGTGCCAGCAGCTGGGACAGAGACTATCAGCCCCAGCATTTT. Encoded protein: CASSWDRDYQPQHF.

The gene calls are TRBV24-1 and TRBJ2-2; D gene ambiguous. This CDR3 comprises 16 residues. CDR1 KGHDR and CDR2 SFDVKD come from the germline V gene. V dropped 2 bases and J dropped 0 bases, with 9 bases sitting between them. The CDR3 DNA is TGTGCCACCAGTGATTCCGACACTCCGAACACCGGGGAGCTGTTTTTT. Its translation is CATSDSDTPNTGELFF.

V and J are TRBV28 and TRBJ2-2; weak D call: TRBD2 (5 bases). CDR3 size: 11 residues. Trimming took off 10 bases at V and 7 bases at J, with 10 bases between the two ends. CDR1 and CDR2 (germline): MDHEN, SYDVKM. The CDR3 loop reads CATTRLGELFF. The CDR3 nucleotides read TGTGCCACAACTAGGCTCGGGGAGCTGTTTTTT.

This clone turned up a few times. This chain connects TRBV19 to TRBJ1-5; no clear D gene. V was shortened by 6 bases and J by 0 bases, with 9 bases between the two germline ends. CDR1 and CDR2 (germline): LNHDA, SQIVND (reference sequence). The CDR3 length is 14 residues. CDR3 coding DNA: TGTGCCAGTAGCAAGAGTAGTAGCAATCAGCCCCAGCATTTT. This encodes CASSKSSSNQPQHF. Drawing the rest from reference TRBV19 and TRBJ1-5, the complete variable domain is DGGITQSPKYLFRKEGQNVTLSCEQNLNHDAMYWYRQDPGQGLRLIYYSQIVNDFQKGDIAEGYSVSREKKESFPLTVTSAQKNPTAFYLCASSKSSSNQPQHFGDGTRLSIL.

This rearrangement joins TRBV6-2 or TRBV6-3 to TRBJ1-3; D gene unclear. Looked up from germline, CDR1 is MNHEY and CDR2 is SVGEGT. The CDR3 length is 13 residues. The V gene lost 0 bases and the J gene lost 8 bases, with 8 bases spanning the gap. Written as DNA, the CDR3 is TGTGCCAGCAGTTACTCCCCCGGGGACACCATATATTTT. Encoded protein: CASSYSPGDTIYF.

CDR3 nucleotides: TGTGCTAGTGGTTTGGCCCTAGCGGGAGACTACAATGAGCAGTTCTTC. Translated: CASGLALAGDYNEQFF. V is TRBV12-5 and J is TRBJ2-1; TRBD2 aligns across 10 bases. Germline trimming cut 1 base from V and 3 bases from J; bases unmatched to any gene: 3. The CDR3 runs 16 residues. Germline loops: CDR1 LGHNT, CDR2 FRNRAP.

The chain carries TRBV15 and TRBJ2-1; 8 bases agree with TRBD2. Germline assignment: CDR1 LNHNV and CDR2 YYDKDF (reference sequence). The length of the CDR3 is 15 residues. V gave up 1 base and J gave up 7 bases; unmatched junction bases: 6. CDR3 nucleotides: TGTGCCACCAGCAGAGGGGGAGCGGGGGATAATGAGCAGTTCTTC. It encodes CATSRGGAGDNEQFF.

The J gene is TRBJ2-1, the V gene TRBV10-1, with 12 bases lining up with TRBD2. This CDR3 spans 14 amino acids. J lost 8 bases, V lost 5 bases, and 4 bases had no gene match. In germline, CDR1 is WNHNN, CDR2 SYGVQD (reference sequence). CDR3 nucleotide sequence: TGCGCCAGCAGTCGACTAGCGGGGGTCGATGAGCAGTTCTTC. This translates into CASSRLAGVDEQFF.

The count of this clone is one. The chain uses TRBV7-3 and TRBJ2-5; D remains unclear. V was shortened by 5 bases and J by 1 base, with 11 bases between the two germline ends. Germline CDR1 reads SGHTA; CDR2 reads FQGTGA. The CDR3 loop spans 14 amino acids. As DNA, the CDR3 is TGTGCCAGCAGCCCTAATAGTCGCCAAGAGACCCAGTACTTC. Translated, it gives CASSPNSRQETQYF.

V usage is TRBV6-2 or TRBV6-3 and J usage is TRBJ2-1; D tentatively reads TRBD1 or TRBD2 (5 bases each). Germline assignment: CDR1 MNHEY and CDR2 SVGEGT. Trimming took off 3 bases at V and 14 bases at J, with 8 bases between the two ends. The CDR3 has 10 amino acids. CDR3 bases: TGTGCCAGCAGTTATGGGACGAAGTTCTTC. Translating gives CASSYGTKFF.

This clone came up once. The chain uses TRBV7-3 and TRBJ2-1; maybe TRBD1 (6 bases). The CDR3 consists of 18 residues. Germline loops: CDR1 SGHTA, CDR2 FQGTGA. V gave up 5 bases and J gave up 6 bases, with 26 bases separating them. This CDR3 reads CASSLTPSGAGDANEQFF. CDR3 nucleotide sequence: TGTGCCAGCAGCCTCACCCCGTCTGGGGCAGGGGATGCCAATGAGCAGTTCTTC.

V and J are TRBV7-2 and TRBJ1-4; TRBD1 agrees at 8 bases. Germline V gene sequence: CDR1 SGHTA, CDR2 FQGNSA. V lost 5 bases and J lost 11; bases outside the gene matches: 13. This CDR3 has 15 amino acids. CDR3: CASSPAGGPGLKLFF. In nucleotides, the CDR3 is TGTGCCAGCAGCCCGGCAGGGGGCCCCGGACTGAAACTGTTTTTT.

The chain couples TRBV3-1 (or the pseudogene TRBV3-2) to TRBJ2-1, with D unclear. Trimming left V 4 bases short and J 0 bases short, with 10 bases between. The CDR3 extends over 15 amino acids. CDR1 and CDR2 from the germline V gene are LGHDT and YNNKEL (reference sequence). CDR3 sequence reads: CASSLWQSSYNEQFF. CDR3 coding DNA: TGTGCCAGCAGCCTTTGGCAGAGCTCCTACAATGAGCAGTTCTTC.

The chain has TRBV2 and TRBJ1-3, with a weak D call TRBD1 (5 bases). Deletions cut 3 bases from V and 0 bases from J, with 18 bases between. The CDR3 extends over 18 amino acids. In germline, CDR1 is SNHLY, CDR2 FYNNEI. The CDR3 spells CASSETGRILNSGNTIYF. DNA for the CDR3: TGTGCCAGCAGTGAGACGGGACGGATTCTTAACTCTGGAAACACCATATATTTT.

CDR3 sequence reads: CATRGTETGELFF. The CDR3 DNA is TGTGCCACCAGAGGGACCGAGACCGGGGAGCTGTTTTTT. The chain joins TRBV24-1 to TRBJ2-2; perhaps D is TRBD1 or TRBD2 (5 bases each). V shed 7 bases and J shed 5 bases, with 10 bases lying between them. The CDR3 length is 13 residues. Germline CDR1 is KGHDR and CDR2 is SFDVKD.